This T cell receptor beta chain emerged from a study of OX40 agonist ivuxolimab in advanced cancers. For the study at large: Patients got intravenous ivuxolimab at 0.01 to 10 mg/kg every 2 weeks. Study conclusions and caveats: In the 0.1 to 3.0 mg/kg range, CD4+ and CD8+ blood T cells had expanded clonally by week 6.

V dropped 2 bases and J dropped 2; count of bases not matched to a gene: 3. CDR3 size: 16 residues. Germline CDR1 and CDR2: SGHDT and YYEEEE. This clone was observed a few times. Its target is unknown. Sequencing used immunoSEQ multiplex PCR; TCRdb keeps in-frame clones, though not all of them. The sample shows 15,000 to 25,000 clones, about 75% of them seen only once. The specimen comprised CD4+ or CD8+ T cells sorted from blood, sampled in a trial of the OX40 agonist ivuxolimab. This TCR derives from an adult with an advanced solid tumor such as melanoma, head and neck, liver or kidney cancer. The chain is built from TRBV5-6 and TRBJ2-2, with TRBD2 matching over 10 bases. CDR3 nucleotide sequence: TGTGCCAGCAGCTTCCTAGCGGGGGCCAACACCGGGGAGCTGTTTTTT. This translates into CASSFLAGANTGELFF.